The 28 T cell receptor beta chains presented below share a single source sample, sequenced in a study of blood T cells in healthy people across ages. A second PCR, run for roughly 7 to 11 cycles, used a sample-barcoded 5' primer plus a J-beta primer mix. TCRdb reprocessed the 5' RACE reads via MiXCR and lists one record per CDR3 protein. Here the sample spans 500,000 to 550,000 distinct CDR3 sequences, approximately 25% being singletons. This same sample was also part of a study on T cells of mothers and their children.

The sequenced sample consisted of blood. Source of these receptors: a boy younger than 18 in good health.

Regarding this clonotype: Here the CDR3 omits its conserved ending phenylalanine or tryptophan, so a read error is the likely source. V is TRBV20-1 and J is TRBJ1-1; TRBD1 agrees at 9 bases. This CDR3 has 14 amino acids. Germline CDR1 reads DFQATT; CDR2 reads SNEGSKA (reference sequence). Germline trimming cut 3 bases from V and 3 bases from J; bases unmatched to any gene: 5. CDR3 coding DNA: TGCAGTGCTAGGACCGGGACAGGGCACACTGAAGCTTTCCTT. Translating it yields CSARTGTGHTEAFL.

The chain is built from TRBV5-1 and TRBJ1-1, with TRBD1 matching over 9 bases. The trim removed 8 bases at V and 5 bases at J, leaving 13 bases unmatched. The CDR3 length is 15 residues. Germline CDR1 is SGHRS and CDR2 is YFSETQ. CDR3 in amino acids: CASGEQGAVLTEAFF. As DNA, the CDR3 is TGCGCCAGTGGGGAACAGGGGGCCGTATTGACTGAAGCTTTCTTT.

The chain joins TRBV2 to TRBJ2-4; TRBD1 is a possible D gene (6 bases). Germline CDR1 and CDR2: SNHLY and FYNNEI. Deletions cut 5 bases from V and 0 bases from J, with 23 bases between. The CDR3 is 19 residues long. This CDR3 is CASSPDRNPRALAKNIQYF. The CDR3, as DNA: TGTGCCAGCAGTCCGGACAGAAACCCGAGAGCTCTAGCCAAAAACATTCAGTACTTC.

V is TRBV7-2 and J is TRBJ2-5; 7 bases are shared with TRBD1. The better agreement between TRBJ2-7 and the DNA end casts doubt on the J call. This CDR3 has 17 residues. Looked up from germline, CDR1 is SGHTA and CDR2 is FQGNSA. The CDR3 loop reads CASSLAAGGRSSYEQYF. The CDR3 DNA reads TGTGCCAGCAGCTTAGCCGCAGGGGGAAGAAGCTCCTACGAGCAGTACTTC.

The sample holds a few counts of this clonotype. The V gene is TRBV28, the J gene TRBJ2-5, with D possibly being TRBD1 (6 bases). V lost 4 bases, J lost 7 bases, and 16 bases lay in between. The CDR3 is 14 amino acids. The germline CDR1 and CDR2 sequences are MDHEN and SYDVKM. For the CDR3, the DNA is TGTGCCAGCAGTTCGTTTGGGGTGACAGGGACCCAGTACTTC. Encoded protein: CASSSFGVTGTQYF.

The V and J genes are TRBV5-6 and TRBJ2-2, with 7 bases that match TRBD1. V dropped 4 bases and J dropped 4; count of bases not matched to a gene: 4. Germline assignment: CDR1 SGHDT and CDR2 YYEEEE. CDR3 length: 14 residues. The CDR3 region has the DNA TGTGCCAGCAGCGGAAGGGGGCGCACCGGGGAGCTGTTTTTT. This sequence encodes CASSGRGRTGELFF.

In regard to this clonotype: One end of the junction does not line up with germline, which may come from a read error. The chain has TRBV27 and TRBJ1-3, with no clear D. CDR1 and CDR2 from the germline V gene are MNHEY and SMNVEV (reference sequence). The CDR3 spans 12 residues. CDR3 amino acids: CASSLPGSTIYF. As DNA, the CDR3 is TGTGCCAGCAGTTTACCTGGAAGCACCATATATTTT.

The rearrangement joins TRBV27 to TRBJ1-2; 7 bases match TRBD1. The V and J ends lost 8 bases and 2 bases, in that order; junction bases with no gene match: 5. The CDR3 runs to 13 residues. Germline lookup yields CDR1 MNHEY and CDR2 SMNVEV (reference sequence). Here the CDR3 DNA reads TGTGCCAGCCAGCCACAGGGGAACTATGGCTACACCTTC. It specifies CASQPQGNYGYTF.

The chain links TRBV4-1 to TRBJ2-5; TRBD2 matches at 12 bases. With 2 bases clipped from V and 4 bases from J, the junction kept 8 bases outside the gene matches. Germline CDR1 is MGHRA and CDR2 is YSYEKL. CDR3 length: 17 amino acids. The CDR3: CASSQPTSGSVRETQYF. The CDR3 DNA is TGCGCCAGCAGCCAACCGACTAGCGGGAGTGTGCGAGAGACCCAGTACTTC.

The chain couples TRBV7-9 to TRBJ1-1; D not resolved. The V gene's germline CDR1 is SEHNR and CDR2 FQNEAQ (reference sequence). Deletions cut 4 bases from V and 5 bases from J, with 8 bases between. The CDR3 totals 12 residues. Written as DNA, the CDR3 is TGTGCCAGCAGCTCCCAGAGAACTGAAGCTTTCTTT. It yields the protein CASSSQRTEAFF.

This clonotype was seen only a few times. The CDR3 loop is CASSLAWQGQETQYF. Here the CDR3 DNA reads TGTGCCAGCAGCTTAGCGTGGCAGGGCCAAGAGACCCAGTACTTC. This chain joins TRBV7-8 and TRBJ2-5; D might be TRBD1 (5 bases). The CDR3 totals 15 residues. CDR1 is SGHVS, CDR2 FQNEAQ, per germline. Trimming stripped 0 bases from V and 1 base from J, with 9 bases between. The full variable domain, its missing parts supplied by reference TRBV7-8 and TRBJ2-5, is GAGVSQSPRYKVAKRGQDVALRCDPISGHVSLFWYQQALGQGPEFLTYFQNEAQLDKSGLPSDRFFAERPEGSVSTLKIQRTQQEDSAVYLCASSLAWQGQETQYFGPGTRLLVL.

On this clonotype: The junction shows a germline mismatch at one end, possibly a read error. The chain carries TRBV20-1 and TRBJ2-3; D gene unclear. CDR3 length equals 10 residues. CDR1 DFQATT and CDR2 SNEGSKA come from the germline V gene (reference sequence). The CDR3 region has the DNA TGCAGTGCCAGCACAGATACGCGGTATTTT. Residues: CSASTDTRYF.

V gene TRBV7-9 combines with J gene TRBJ1-1; D is possibly TRBD1 (6 bases). The germline gives CDR1 SEHNR, CDR2 FQNEAQ (reference sequence). The CDR3 covers 15 residues. V was cut by 1 base and J by 4 bases, with 13 bases left in between. Written as DNA, the CDR3 is TGTGCCAGCAGCTTAGAGCAGGGGTTGGGCACTGAAGCTTTCTTT. Residues: CASSLEQGLGTEAFF.

This chain links TRBV12-3 or TRBV12-4 with TRBJ2-2, with D unclear. V lost 1 base to trimming and J lost 5 bases, with 8 bases between them. The CDR3 loop spans 14 amino acids. The CDR3 loop is CASSLVGKTGELFF. CDR3 DNA: TGTGCCAGCAGTTTAGTAGGGAAAACCGGGGAGCTGTTTTTT.

This clonotype was found a few times. The V gene is TRBV4-2, the J gene TRBJ2-7; 7 bases map to TRBD1. The germline V gene encodes CDR1 LGHNA and CDR2 YNFKEQ. This CDR3 region has 18 residues. V lost 2 bases, J lost 4 bases, and 17 bases stayed unmatched. The chain's CDR3 is CASSQTIQSTGSPYEQYF. CDR3 sequence (DNA): TGTGCCAGCAGCCAAACCATACAATCGACAGGGAGCCCTTACGAGCAGTACTTC.

Of note for this clonotype: The junction shows a germline mismatch at one end, possibly a read error. The chain links TRBV7-2 to TRBJ2-3, with a possible D match to TRBD2 (6 bases). The germline CDR1 and CDR2 sequences are SGHTA and FQGNSA. CDR3 size: 16 residues. DNA for the CDR3: TGTGCCAGCAGCTTAGATACACTAGCCGGTCGGCAGACCCAGTACTTT. Translating gives CASSLDTLAGRQTQYF.

This clonotype was detected a few times. V usage is TRBV20-1 and J usage is TRBJ2-5; tentatively, D is TRBD1 (6 bases). This CDR3 region has 14 residues. The germline gives CDR1 DFQATT, CDR2 SNEGSKA (reference sequence). V gave up 3 bases and J gave up 2 bases, with 13 bases separating them. CDR3 in amino acids: CSASLQGPQETQYF. CDR3 nucleotides: TGCAGTGCTAGTCTCCAGGGGCCACAAGAGACCCAGTACTTC.

The chain has TRBV6-1 and TRBJ2-6; D not certain. V lost 2 bases and J 0 bases, leaving 17 bases between the germline ends. Germline V gene sequence: CDR1 MNHNS, CDR2 SASEGT. The CDR3 runs 19 residues. CDR3 in amino acids: CASSELAGKWSSGANVLTF. The CDR3 coding sequence is TGTGCCAGCAGTGAACTGGCCGGAAAATGGTCCTCTGGGGCCAACGTCCTGACTTTC.

The rearrangement joins TRBV7-2 to TRBJ2-6; 7 positions agree with TRBD2. The CDR3 consists of 19 residues. The germline V gene encodes CDR1 SGHTA and CDR2 FQGNSA. Trimming removed 0 bases from V and 0 bases from J; junction bases left unmatched: 8. The CDR3 spells CASSLALLAVSSGANVLTF. CDR3 DNA sequence: TGTGCCAGCAGCTTAGCGCTCCTAGCGGTAAGCTCTGGGGCCAACGTCCTGACTTTC.

A remark on this clonotype: A junction end diverges from the germline sequence, so it may reflect a read error. The gene calls are TRBV7-2 and TRBJ2-5; TRBD2 is a possible D gene (5 bases). Germline V CDR1 and CDR2: SGHTA, FQGNSA. The CDR3 has 14 amino acids. CDR3 loop: CASSLGGRWETRYF. DNA for the CDR3: TGTGCCAGCAGCTTAGGTGGTCGTTGGGAGACCCGGTACTTC. The complete variable domain, with remaining parts taken from reference TRBV7-2 and TRBJ2-5, reads GAGVSQSPSNKVTEKGKDVELRCDPISGHTALYWYRQSLGQGLEFLIYFQGNSAPDKSGLPSDRFSAERTGGSVSTLTIQRTQQEDSAVYLCASSLGGRWETRYFGPGTRLLVL.

The DNA of the CDR3 is TGCGCCAGCAGCTTCGCCACGAGCTCCTACAATGAGCAGTTCTTC. Translated: CASSFATSSYNEQFF. This chain joins TRBV5-1 and TRBJ2-1; no definite D call. Germline values: CDR1 SGHRS, CDR2 YFSETQ. This CDR3 spans 15 amino acids. V was clipped by 2 bases and J by 0 bases, with 9 bases between them.

This clonotype was recorded a few times. J is TRBJ2-7 and V is TRBV20-1; tentative D call: TRBD1 (7 bases). Trimming pared 3 bases from V and 4 bases from J, leaving 16 bases between. The CDR3 runs 14 residues. Germline V CDR1 and CDR2: DFQATT, SNEGSKA (reference sequence). CDR3 amino acids: CSARRAGQTYEQYF. CDR3 bases: TGCAGTGCTAGGAGGGCGGGACAGACTTACGAGCAGTACTTC.

This clonotype was counted many times. V usage is TRBV4-3 and J usage is TRBJ2-5; no clear D. This CDR3 is built from 15 residues. Trimming took 3 bases from V and 2 from J, leaving 13 bases between them. Germline values: CDR1 LGHNA, CDR2 YSLEER. The CDR3 here is CASSQDRQAQETQYF. CDR3 in DNA: TGCGCCAGCAGCCAGGATCGCCAAGCACAAGAGACCCAGTACTTC.

The sample holds a few counts of this clonotype. V gene TRBV7-9 combines with J gene TRBJ2-5; 7 nucleotides match TRBD1. Trimming took 0 bases from V and 4 from J; bases not matched to a gene: 8. The germline gives CDR1 SEHNR, CDR2 FQNEAQ (reference sequence). The CDR3 spans 16 residues. Here the CDR3 reads CASSLAVVAGGETQYF. The CDR3 bases are TGTGCCAGCAGCTTAGCGGTCGTGGCAGGGGGAGAGACCCAGTACTTC.

This clonotype occurred a few times. This chain connects TRBV28 to TRBJ1-4; D is uncertain. Trimming shortened V by 3 bases and J by 5 bases, and 4 bases separated the two germline ends. The CDR3 is made up of 12 amino acids. Germline lookup yields CDR1 MDHEN and CDR2 SYDVKM. CDR3 loop: CASSFLNEKLFF. In DNA, the CDR3 is TGTGCCAGCAGTTTCTTAAATGAAAAACTGTTTTTT.

A few counts support this clonotype. The chain has TRBV25-1 and TRBJ2-2; 7 nucleotides line up with TRBD2. The J segment lost 2 bases and the V segment lost 3 bases, leaving 15 bases of the junction unmatched. Germline CDR1 is MGHDK and CDR2 is SYGVNS. This CDR3 is built from 19 residues. CDR3 DNA sequence: TGTGCCAGCAGTGACCAAAATGGGAGGGACTACCCCAACACCGGGGAGCTGTTTTTT. Translation gives CASSDQNGRDYPNTGELFF. The whole variable domain, remainder taken from reference TRBV25-1 and TRBJ2-2, is EADIYQTPRYLVIGTGKKITLECSQTMGHDKMYWYQQDPGMELHLIHYSYGVNSTEKGDLSSESTVSRIRTEHFPLTLESARPSHTSQYLCASSDQNGRDYPNTGELFFGEGSRLTVL.

This clonotype was seen a handful of times. V and J are TRBV12-3 or TRBV12-4 and TRBJ1-2; no clear D. V lost 7 bases and J 4 bases, leaving 7 bases between the germline ends. This CDR3 contains 11 residues. CDR3 in DNA: TGTGCCAGCAAGGGAGGCTATGGCTACACCTTC. Translation: CASKGGYGYTF.

This clonotype was seen a few times. The chain employs TRBV10-2 and TRBJ2-5; D gene unclear. The DNA end favors TRBJ2-1, so the J call may be wrong. Per the germline V gene, CDR1 is WSHSY and CDR2 is SAAADI. The CDR3 covers 15 residues. CDR3 loop: CASSPIYLPRNEQFF. CDR3 sequence (DNA): TGCGCCAGCAGTCCGATCTATCTGCCTCGGAATGAGCAGTTCTTC.